This T cell receptor beta chain was documented in a study of circulating and synovial CD4+ cells in juvenile arthritis (dated by TCRdb to the mid-2010s). With respect to the entire study: Within each patient, the TCRbeta CDR3 repertoires of synovial CD4 T cells, bulk blood CD4 T cells and circulating HLA-DR+ CD4 T cells were compared. Repertoire sequencing aimed to confirm that a circulating synovial-like CD4 T cell subset was enriched in synovial clonotypes. The research as a whole found: Overlap with synovium increased with sequencing depth, so measured shared-clonotype fractions likely underestimated the full repertoire overlap. Because T cell genome counts differed by at least an order of magnitude between CPL and bulk blood CD4 samples, sample-size effects were addressed. Traditional Vbeta family usage analysis did not detect the difference between circulating pathogenic-like lymphocytes and bulk blood T cells. Circulating pathogenic-like lymphocytes clustered together with synovial T cells, and compared with bulk blood, the circulating pathogenic-like lymphocytes shared a substantially higher fraction of CDR3 sequences with synovium. Compared with bulk blood CD4 repertoires, both the synovial and the circulating pathogenic-like lymphocyte repertoires were less diverse, and some CPL samples were as oligoclonal as synovium.

The sequenced samples were obtained from patients with active juvenile idiopathic arthritis. Cells were sorted immediately after thawing, with dead cells excluded using Live/Dead Fixable Near-IR Stain. Regarding this clone: Its antigen remains unidentified. Base qualities are missing; no much larger clone stands one base away. This specimen includes other DNA sequences encoding the same CDR3.

The protocol used for the library was the immunoSEQ multiplex PCR assay. An external provider carried out the TCRbeta CDR3 sequencing as a commercial service. In the paper's pipeline: The analyses relied on productive nucleotide sequences along with amino acid sequences obtained through in silico translation. Diversity was quantified by Renyi entropy over a range of alpha values, with sample size equalised by taking the median of 200 repeated subsamples. Pairwise repertoire distance was calculated as one minus the Chao-modified Jaccard index, correcting for under-sampling, and used for clustering. Frequency-weighted overlap with synovial clonotypes was computed at 200 sample sizes with 200 draws without replacement at each size, and the value at the size of the smaller sample was reported. In its TCRdb copy, this immuneACCESS table keeps in-frame sequences only and misses some clones. Where compared with another copy, unresolved V genes explain less than half of these, and the others have no known cause. V and J calls and clone size are as listed in that table; D and trimming were resolved from the DNA. A total of about 33,000 clones appear in this sample, 90% to 95% of them only once. The ten top clones hold under 0.2% of the sample.

CDR3 length: 15 amino acids, cysteine to phenylalanine. Only CDR3 DNA remains: 45 bases, in frame from the first base. V is trimmed back by 2 bases and J by 4 bases, and the junction contains 8 bases that no gene match accounts for. Material: CD4+ T cells from blood. This TCR was recovered from a human donor with juvenile idiopathic arthritis. This chain joins TRBV23-1 to TRBJ2-7, and 7 junctional nucleotides match TRBD1. TRBV23-1 is classed as an ORF, of uncertain function. The sequenced DNA: TGCGCCAGCAGTCAACCGGGACAGCGTTTGTACGAGCAGTACTTC. The translation is CASSQPGQRLYEQYF.